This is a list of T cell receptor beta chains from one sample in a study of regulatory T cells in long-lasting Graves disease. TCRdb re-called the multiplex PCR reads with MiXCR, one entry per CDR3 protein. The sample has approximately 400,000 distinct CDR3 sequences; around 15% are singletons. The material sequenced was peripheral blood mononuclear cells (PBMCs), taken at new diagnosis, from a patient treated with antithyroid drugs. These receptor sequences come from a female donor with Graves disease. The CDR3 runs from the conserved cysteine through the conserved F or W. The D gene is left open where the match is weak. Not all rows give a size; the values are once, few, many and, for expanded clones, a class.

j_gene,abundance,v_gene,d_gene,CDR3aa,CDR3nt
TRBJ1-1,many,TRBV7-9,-,CASTLIELYYRNTEAFF,TGTGCCAGCACGCTAATCGAATTATACTATAGGAACACTGAAGCTTTCTTT
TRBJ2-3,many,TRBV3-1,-,CASSLPGTTGTDTQYF,TGTGCCAGCAGCCTCCCCGGGACCACTGGCACAGATACGCAGTATTTT
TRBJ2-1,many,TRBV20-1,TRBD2,CSARDGATSGTYNEQFF,TGCAGTGCTAGAGATGGGGCGACTAGCGGGACCTACAATGAGCAGTTCTTC
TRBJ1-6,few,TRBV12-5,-,CASGLVPFGYNSPLHF,TGTGCTAGTGGTTTGGTCCCGTTTGGCTATAATTCACCCCTCCACTTT
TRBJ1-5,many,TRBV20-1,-,CSARGSQGVQPQHF,TGCAGTGCTAGAGGGTCCCAGGGAGTTCAGCCCCAGCATTTT
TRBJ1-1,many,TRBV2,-,CASSVNWGGAEAFF,TGTGCCAGCAGTGTGAATTGGGGGGGGGCTGAAGCTTTCTTT
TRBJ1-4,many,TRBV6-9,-,CASSYSKNRLNEKLFF,TGTGCCAGCAGTTACTCGAAGAATCGGCTTAATGAAAAACTGTTTTTT
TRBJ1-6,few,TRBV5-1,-,CASSLAGSRWNSPLHF,TGCGCCAGCAGCTTGGCAGGGTCCCGGTGGAATTCACCCCTCCACTTT
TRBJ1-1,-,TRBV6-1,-,CATRQRTVNTEAFF,TGTGCCACCCGCCAGCGGACAGTGAACACTGAAGCTTTCTTT
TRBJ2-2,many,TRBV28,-,CASTLEGRVIGELFF,TGTGCCAGCACCCTGGAGGGCCGGGTCATTGGGGAGCTGTTTTTT
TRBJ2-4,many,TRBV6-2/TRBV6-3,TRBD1,CAIQGTGAAVQYF,TGTGCCATCCAAGGGACAGGGGCTGCTGTTCAGTACTTC
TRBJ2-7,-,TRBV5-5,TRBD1,CASSAGQGNEQYF,TGTGCCAGCAGCGCAGGACAGGGGAACGAGCAGTACTTC
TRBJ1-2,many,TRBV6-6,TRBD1,CASSYSQQGAYGYTF,TGTGCCAGCAGTTACTCGCAACAGGGGGCCTATGGCTACACCTTC
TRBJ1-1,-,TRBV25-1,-,CASREPEGVTEAFF,TGTGCCAGCAGAGAACCCGAGGGGGTCACTGAAGCTTTCTTT
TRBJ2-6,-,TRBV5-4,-,CASSLARPVSGANVLTF,TGTGCCAGCAGCTTGGCCAGACCCGTCTCTGGGGCCAACGTCCTGACTTTC
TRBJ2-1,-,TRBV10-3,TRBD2,CAISEGLAGDNEQFF,TGTGCCATCAGTGAGGGACTAGCGGGGGACAATGAGCAGTTCTTC
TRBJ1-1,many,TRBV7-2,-,CASSSQGWAAEAFF,TGTGCCAGCAGCTCCCAGGGTTGGGCGGCTGAAGCTTTCTTT
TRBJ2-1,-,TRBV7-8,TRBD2,CASSRGELNEQFF,TGTGCCAGCAGCCGGGGGGAGTTGAATGAGCAGTTCTTC
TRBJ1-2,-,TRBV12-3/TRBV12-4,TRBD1,CASSMTGDTGYTF,TGTGCCAGCAGTATGACAGGGGACACCGGCTACACCTTC
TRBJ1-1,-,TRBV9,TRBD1,CASSAPRGGLNTEAFF,TGTGCCAGCAGCGCCCCCCGAGGGGGCTTGAACACTGAAGCTTTCTTT
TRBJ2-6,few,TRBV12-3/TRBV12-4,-,CASSWISGANVLTF,TGTGCCAGCAGCTGGATTTCTGGGGCCAACGTCCTGACTTTC
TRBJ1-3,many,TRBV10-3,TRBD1,CAISVLDRSSGNTIYF,TGTGCCATCAGTGTATTGGACAGGAGCTCTGGAAACACCATATATTTT
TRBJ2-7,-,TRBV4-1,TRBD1,CASSQATGFSSYEQYF,TGCGCCAGCAGCCAAGCGACAGGGTTCAGCTCCTACGAGCAGTACTTC
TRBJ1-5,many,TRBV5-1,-,CASSPAGAGFNQPQHF,TGCGCCAGCAGCCCCGCCGGGGCCGGCTTCAATCAGCCCCAGCATTTT
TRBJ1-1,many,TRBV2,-,CASSEEGPWGAEAFF,TGTGCCAGCAGTGAAGAGGGACCCTGGGGGGCTGAAGCTTTCTTT
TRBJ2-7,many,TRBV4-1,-,CASSHTVFFYEQYF,TGCGCCAGCAGCCATACCGTCTTTTTCTACGAGCAGTACTTC
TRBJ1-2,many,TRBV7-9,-,CASSLARELGYTF,TGTGCCAGCAGCTTAGCAAGGGAACTCGGCTACACCTTC
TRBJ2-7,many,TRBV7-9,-,CASSPTGHSYEQYF,TGTGCCAGCAGCCCAACAGGCCATTCCTACGAGCAGTACTTC
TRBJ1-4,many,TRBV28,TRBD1,CASSSGTEEEKLFF,TGTGCCAGCAGTTCGGGGACAGAAGAAGAAAAACTGTTTTTT
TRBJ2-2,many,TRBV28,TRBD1,CASSRTGGAGRELFF,TGTGCCAGCTCCAGGACAGGGGGCGCCGGGCGGGAGCTGTTTTTT
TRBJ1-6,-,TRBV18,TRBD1,CASSPPGQQNSPLHF,TGTGCCAGCTCACCACCGGGACAGCAGAATTCACCCCTCCACTTT
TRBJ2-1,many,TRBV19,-,CASRYLNSAGTGEQFF,TGTGCCAGTAGATATCTTAACTCTGCGGGGACTGGTGAGCAGTTCTTC
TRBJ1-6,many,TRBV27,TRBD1,CASSPQGDYYNSPLHF,TGTGCCAGCAGTCCGCAGGGGGATTACTATAATTCACCCCTCCACTTT
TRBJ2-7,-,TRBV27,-,CASSLGLDTYEQYF,TGTGCCAGCAGTTTAGGGCTAGACACCTACGAGCAGTACTTC
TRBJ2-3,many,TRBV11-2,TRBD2,CASSSETGLADGDTQYF,TGTGCCAGCAGCTCAGAAACGGGACTAGCTGATGGAGATACGCAGTATTTT
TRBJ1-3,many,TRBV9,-,CASSGQGSVDTIYF,TGTGCCAGCAGCGGGCAGGGAAGTGTGGACACCATATATTTT
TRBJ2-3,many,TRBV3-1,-,CASSDNGDTQYF,TGTGCCAGCAGCGACAACGGGGATACGCAGTATTTT
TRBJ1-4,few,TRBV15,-,CATSRVGGYEKLFF,TGTGCCACCAGCAGGGTCGGGGGCTACGAAAAACTGTTTTTT
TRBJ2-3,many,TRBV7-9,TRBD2,CASSFGTSGESTDTQYF,TGTGCCAGCAGCTTCGGGACTAGCGGGGAGAGCACAGATACGCAGTATTTT
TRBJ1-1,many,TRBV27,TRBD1,CASSLSGQGSNTEAFF,TGTGCCAGCAGTTTATCGGGACAGGGATCGAACACTGAAGCTTTCTTT
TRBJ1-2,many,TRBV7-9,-,CASSQTENYGYTF,TGTGCCAGCAGCCAGACGGAAAACTATGGCTACACCTTC
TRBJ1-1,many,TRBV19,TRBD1,CASSSGQGGTEAFF,TGTGCCAGCAGCTCGGGACAGGGCGGGACTGAAGCTTTCTTT
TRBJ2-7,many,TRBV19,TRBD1,CASSIRGGNYEQYF,TGTGCCAGTAGTATACGAGGGGGCAACTACGAGCAGTACTTC
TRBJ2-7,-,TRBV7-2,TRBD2,CASSFGAGSNYEQYF,TGTGCCAGCAGCTTCGGAGCGGGGTCTAACTACGAGCAGTACTTC
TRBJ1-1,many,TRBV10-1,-,CASSERRGMNTEAFF,TGCGCCAGCAGTGAGCGCAGGGGCATGAACACTGAAGCTTTCTTT
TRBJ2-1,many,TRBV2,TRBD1,CASSELGQGGNEQFF,TGTGCCAGCAGTGAACTGGGACAGGGTGGGAATGAGCAGTTCTTC
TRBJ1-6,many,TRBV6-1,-,CASSGSGQLNSPLHF,TGTGCCAGCAGTGGAAGCGGACAGCTTAATTCACCCCTCCACTTT
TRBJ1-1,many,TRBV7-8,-,CASSLTEVNTEAFF,TGTGCCAGCAGCTTAACTGAGGTGAACACTGAAGCTTTCTTT
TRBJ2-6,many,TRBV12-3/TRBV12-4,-,CASRRGSGANVLTF,TGTGCCAGCAGGAGGGGTTCTGGGGCCAACGTCCTGACTTTC